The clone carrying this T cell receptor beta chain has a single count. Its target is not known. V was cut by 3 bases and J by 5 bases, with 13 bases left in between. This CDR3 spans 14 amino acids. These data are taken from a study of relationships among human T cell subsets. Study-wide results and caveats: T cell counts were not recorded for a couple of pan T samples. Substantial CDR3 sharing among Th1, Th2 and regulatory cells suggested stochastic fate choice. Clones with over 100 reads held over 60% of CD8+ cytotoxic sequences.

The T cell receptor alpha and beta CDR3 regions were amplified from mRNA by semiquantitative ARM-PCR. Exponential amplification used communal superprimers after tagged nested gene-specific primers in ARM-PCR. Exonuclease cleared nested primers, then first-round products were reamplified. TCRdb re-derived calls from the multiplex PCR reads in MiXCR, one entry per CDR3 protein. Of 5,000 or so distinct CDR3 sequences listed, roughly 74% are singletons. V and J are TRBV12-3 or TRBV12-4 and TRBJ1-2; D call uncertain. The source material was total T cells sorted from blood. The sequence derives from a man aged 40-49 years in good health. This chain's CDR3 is CASSLNSPWYGYTF. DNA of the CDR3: TGTGCCAGCAGTTTGAACAGTCCCTGGTATGGCTACACCTTC.